These 29 T cell receptor beta chains share one sample of origin, sequenced in a study of cytomegalovirus exposure and HLA in healthy donors. The PCR was carried out with 60 Vbeta primers and 13 Jbeta primers. TCRdb's copy holds only in-frame clones and misses some; the assay was immunoSEQ multiplex PCR. Recorded for this sample: 70,000 to 90,000 clones. The sequencing sample was made of PBMCs. These receptors were taken from a man between 18 and 29 years old in good health and CMV-seropositive.

V is TRBV18 and J is TRBJ1-2; D is uncertain. Germline V CDR1 and CDR2: KGHSH, LQKENI. The CDR3 is made up of 12 amino acids. V dropped 2 bases and J dropped 8 bases, with 9 bases sitting between them. The CDR3 loop is CASSPIEQGYTF. CDR3 bases: TGTGCCAGCTCACCAATTGAACAGGGCTACACCTTC.

The chain carries TRBV28 and TRBJ1-1; 9 nucleotides line up with TRBD1. Trimming at V came to 4 bases and at J to 5 bases, leaving 5 bases not matched to a gene. The CDR3 contains 14 residues. Per the germline V gene, CDR1 is MDHEN and CDR2 is SYDVKM. The CDR3 DNA follows: TGTGCCAGCAGTTACAGGGGGCACAGGACTGAAGCTTTCTTT. This encodes CASSYRGHRTEAFF.

The chain joins TRBV5-1 to TRBJ1-1, with D possibly being TRBD1 (5 bases). V gave up 4 bases and J gave up 5 bases, with 9 bases separating them. The CDR3 consists of 12 residues. Germline values: CDR1 SGHRS, CDR2 YFSETQ. The DNA for the CDR3 is TGCGCCAGCAGCGCGACAGCTACTGAAGCTTTCTTT. This gives the protein CASSATATEAFF.

This chain uses TRBV5-1 with TRBJ2-1; 12 nucleotides line up with TRBD2. The germline CDR1 and CDR2 sequences are SGHRS and YFSETQ. With V trimmed by 4 bases and J by 7 bases, 3 bases remained unmatched. The CDR3 length is 14 residues. CDR3 sequence (DNA): TGCGCCAGCAGCCCTAGCGGGGGGGCAAATGAGCAGTTCTTC. This codes for CASSPSGGANEQFF.

The rearrangement uses TRBV6-1 and TRBJ1-1, with D perhaps matching TRBD1 (5 bases). The germline V and J ends were trimmed by 3 bases and 3 bases, with 11 bases remaining between them. The CDR3 sequence is 14 residues long. Germline CDR1 reads MNHNS; CDR2 reads SASEGT. The CDR3 sequence: CASSDKDIHTEAFF. In DNA, the CDR3 is TGTGCCAGCAGTGACAAGGACATCCACACTGAAGCTTTCTTT.

V gene TRBV6-1 combines with J gene TRBJ2-1; a possible D gene is TRBD2 (6 bases). CDR3 length: 12 residues. Trimming cost V 3 bases and J 6 bases, with 6 bases left between them. Germline CDR1 MNHNS, CDR2 SASEGT. The CDR3 sequence is CASSETSNEQFF. Written as DNA, the CDR3 is TGTGCCAGCAGTGAGACTAGCAATGAGCAGTTCTTC.

The chain combines TRBV6-6 with TRBJ2-7; 9 bases match TRBD1. The germline gives CDR1 MNHNY, CDR2 SVGAGI (reference sequence). CDR3 length: 15 residues. V lost 0 bases, J lost 5 bases, and 5 bases stayed unmatched. CDR3 residues: CASSYSGQGGHEQYF. CDR3 DNA: TGTGCCAGCAGTTACTCGGGACAGGGAGGCCACGAGCAGTACTTC.

V usage is TRBV6-1 and J usage is TRBJ1-1, with 11 bases lining up with TRBD1. Germline V CDR1 and CDR2: MNHNS, SASEGT. This CDR3 has 14 amino acids. J was trimmed by 4 bases and V by 5 bases; bases with no gene match: 3. CDR3 in DNA: TGTGCCAGCAGTTCCGGGACAGGGGGCACTGAAGCTTTCTTT. As protein: CASSSGTGGTEAFF.

V and J are TRBV6-4 and TRBJ2-3; D perhaps matches TRBD1 (6 bases). V was cut by 6 bases and J by 0 bases, with 13 bases left in between. CDR1 MRHNA and CDR2 SNTAGT come from the germline V gene. This CDR3 comprises 15 residues. CDR3 in amino acids: CASRPGDSSTDTQYF. In DNA, the CDR3 is TGTGCCAGCAGACCAGGGGATTCTAGCACAGATACGCAGTATTTT.

V is TRBV5-6 and J is TRBJ1-2; 8 nucleotides line up with TRBD1. V lost 3 bases and J lost 8; bases outside the gene matches: 9. The CDR3 is 14 amino acids. CDR1 and CDR2 (germline): SGHDT, YYEEEE. The CDR3 nucleotides are TGTGCCAGCAGCTACCCGACAGGGGAGGTAGGCTACACCTTC. Translating it yields CASSYPTGEVGYTF. The full variable domain, completed using reference TRBV5-6 and TRBJ1-2, is DAGVTQSPTHLIKTRGQQVTLRCSPKSGHDTVSWYQQALGQGPQFIFQYYEEEERQRGNFPDRFSGHQFPNYSSELNVNALLLGDSALYLCASSYPTGEVGYTFGSGTRLTVV.

The CDR3 region is CASSPGDRGNSPLHF. The CDR3, as DNA: TGTGCCAGTAGTCCCGGGGACAGGGGAAATTCACCCCTCCACTTT. The chain links TRBV19 to TRBJ1-6; TRBD1 aligns across 10 bases. CDR1 and CDR2 from the germline V gene are LNHDA and SQIVND (reference sequence). This CDR3 has 15 residues. The ends lost 5 bases at V and 7 bases at J; junction bases unmatched: 5.

The chain uses TRBV5-6 and TRBJ2-7; 12 bases line up with TRBD1. The CDR3 sequence is 19 residues long. Germline V gene sequence: CDR1 SGHDT, CDR2 YYEEEE. V lost 0 bases and J lost 7; bases outside the gene matches: 17. The CDR3 DNA follows: TGTGCCAGCAGCTTGGCACCGAAACCTCGGGACAGGGGGCTTCGGGAGCAGTACTTC. Translated, it gives CASSLAPKPRDRGLREQYF.

V gene TRBV5-1 combines with J gene TRBJ1-3; tentative D call: TRBD1 (6 bases). The assigned J gene may be wrong: the sequence end matches TRBJ2-2 better. Germline V gives CDR1 SGHRS, CDR2 YFSETQ. The CDR3 is 15 amino acids. The chain's CDR3 is CASSLVQGRTGELFF. The CDR3 coding sequence is TGCGCCAGCAGCTTGGTACAGGGTCGCACCGGGGAGCTGTTTTTT.

The chain joins TRBV6-5 to TRBJ2-7; 8 nucleotides line up with TRBD1. Looked up from germline, CDR1 is MNHEY and CDR2 is SVGAGI. The CDR3 sequence is 15 residues long. The junction had 14 bases not matched to a gene; V was cut back by 8 bases and J by 5 bases. CDR3 residues: CASGWGPGGADEQYF. CDR3 nucleotides: TGTGCCAGCGGATGGGGCCCAGGGGGCGCGGACGAGCAGTACTTC.

The chain couples TRBV7-6 to TRBJ1-5; possible D gene TRBD1, 5 bases. The CDR3 is made up of 14 amino acids. Germline-derived CDR1 and CDR2 are SGHVS and FNYEAQ. The ends were cut back, 5 bases at V and 7 bases at J, with 15 bases in the middle. CDR3 DNA: TGTGCCAGCAGCCCCACCTGGGGGGGGCAGCCCCAGCATTTT. Translation: CASSPTWGGQPQHF.

In DNA form, the CDR3 reads TGTGCCAGCAGCCTAGCGGGGGGGCTTCCCCACGAGCAGTACTTC. Encoded protein: CASSLAGGLPHEQYF. J is TRBJ2-7 and V is TRBV5-6; 12 bases line up with TRBD2. Looked up from germline, CDR1 is SGHDT and CDR2 is YYEEEE. This CDR3 has 15 residues. V gave up 4 bases and J gave up 5 bases; unmatched junction bases: 7. Combining the CDR3 with reference TRBV5-6 and TRBJ2-7 gives the whole variable domain DAGVTQSPTHLIKTRGQQVTLRCSPKSGHDTVSWYQQALGQGPQFIFQYYEEEERQRGNFPDRFSGHQFPNYSSELNVNALLLGDSALYLCASSLAGGLPHEQYFGPGTRLTVT.

V usage is TRBV30 and J usage is TRBJ1-5, with TRBD1 matching over 7 bases. The germline V gene encodes CDR1 GTSNPN and CDR2 SVGIG (reference sequence). The CDR3 is 13 amino acids. V lost 5 bases, J lost 6 bases, and 7 bases stayed unmatched. The CDR3 coding sequence is TGTGCCTGGGAACAGGCAGGGGGTCAGCCCCAGCATTTT. This translates into CAWEQAGGQPQHF.

J is TRBJ1-2 and V is TRBV19, with D perhaps TRBD1 (5 bases). In germline, CDR1 is LNHDA, CDR2 SQIVND (reference sequence). The CDR3 has 13 residues. V lost 3 bases to trimming and J lost 5 bases, with 10 bases between them. CDR3 amino acids: CASSIGRVYGYTF. The CDR3 nucleotides read TGTGCCAGTAGTATCGGCAGGGTGTATGGCTACACCTTC.

The chain uses TRBV6-1 and TRBJ2-7, with D possibly TRBD2 on 5 matching bases. V gave up 0 bases and J gave up 5 bases, with 8 bases separating them. The CDR3 is 13 amino acids. From germline, CDR1 is MNHNS and CDR2 SASEGT. CDR3 DNA: TGTGCCAGCAGTGAAGCACCCGGGAACGAGCAGTACTTC. Translation: CASSEAPGNEQYF.

The V and J genes are TRBV6-5 and TRBJ2-3; 8 bases fit TRBD2. The V segment lost 7 bases and the J segment 5 bases; nucleotides outside the gene matches: 11. Looked up from germline, CDR1 is MNHEY and CDR2 is SVGAGI. The CDR3 has 15 residues. CDR3 coding DNA: TGTGCCAGCAAATCCGCAGCGGGAGACAGAGATACGCAGTATTTT. It encodes CASKSAAGDRDTQYF.

This rearrangement joins TRBV5-1 to TRBJ2-3; weak D call: TRBD2 (5 bases). This CDR3 comprises 15 residues. Germline CDR1 and CDR2: SGHRS and YFSETQ. V lost 4 bases and J lost 4, with 16 bases in between. In DNA, the CDR3 is TGCGCCAGCAGCGCCCTCTGGTCGGACTCAGATACGCAGTATTTT. It codes for CASSALWSDSDTQYF.

CDR3 DNA: TGTGCCAGCAGTTACTCGGGCACCACTTACAATGAGCAGTTCTTC. Translated: CASSYSGTTYNEQFF. The chain combines TRBV6-5 with TRBJ2-1; D uncertain. Per germline, CDR1 MNHEY and CDR2 SVGAGI. CDR3 length equals 15 residues. Between the trimmed V and J ends, which lost 0 bases and 4 bases, there was a span of 10 bases.

The chain couples TRBV11-2 to TRBJ2-3; D is perhaps TRBD2 (5 bases). Trimming removed 1 base at V and 6 bases at J, with 11 bases between. Per germline, CDR1 SGHAT and CDR2 FQNNGV. This CDR3 spans 14 amino acids. For the CDR3, the DNA is TGTGCCAGCAGCTTAGTTAGTAGCGCGGATACGCAGTATTTT. Residues: CASSLVSSADTQYF.

J is TRBJ1-1 and V is TRBV7-6, with TRBD1 matching 7 bases. V lost 6 bases and J lost 2; bases outside the gene matches: 3. Germline V CDR1 and CDR2: SGHVS, FNYEAQ. The CDR3 consists of 13 residues. The CDR3 nucleotides read TGTGCCAGCAGGGGACAGTCCAACACTGAAGCTTTCTTT. Translated: CASRGQSNTEAFF.

V gene TRBV11-1 combines with J gene TRBJ2-7, with 7 bases matching TRBD1. V shed 5 bases, J shed 4 bases, and the junction held 8 bases outside the gene matches. This CDR3 region has 14 residues. The germline V gene has CDR1 SGHAT and CDR2 FQDESV (reference sequence). The CDR3 nucleotides are TGTGCCAGCAGCCCCTGGGGACAGATTTACGAGCAGTACTTC. This translates into CASSPWGQIYEQYF.

Here the CDR3 reads CASSQDLAGVAGELFF. CDR3 in DNA: TGTGCCAGCAGCCAAGATCTGGCGGGAGTAGCCGGGGAGCTGTTTTTT. This sequence joins TRBV4-2 and TRBJ2-2; 7 bases line up with TRBD2. The CDR3 is made up of 16 amino acids. J gave up 6 bases and V 0 bases, and 7 bases lay outside the gene matches. Germline assignment: CDR1 LGHNA and CDR2 YNFKEQ.

The chain recombines TRBV6-5 with TRBJ2-7, with a weak D call TRBD1 (5 bases). The CDR3 runs to 14 residues. V was pared by 6 bases and J by 0 bases, with 12 bases between. Germline V gene lookup returns CDR1 MNHEY and CDR2 SVGAGI. CDR3 DNA sequence: TGTGCCAGCAGCGACAGTCCAAGCTCCTACGAGCAGTACTTC. Residues: CASSDSPSSYEQYF.

The CDR3: CASSLSRQGAGTVNTGELFF. CDR3 bases: TGCGCCAGCAGCTTGTCCCGACAGGGGGCAGGTACCGTTAACACCGGGGAGCTGTTTTTT. This chain links TRBV5-1 with TRBJ2-2, with 10 bases identical to TRBD1. Trimming removed 1 base from V and 2 bases from J; junction bases left unmatched: 14. The germline CDR1 and CDR2 sequences are SGHRS and YFSETQ. The CDR3 covers 20 residues.

This sequence joins TRBV6-6 and TRBJ2-1, with D possibly being TRBD2 (6 bases). The CDR3 is 16 residues long. The V end was cut by 6 bases, the J end by 4 bases, with 19 bases between. CDR1 MNHNY and CDR2 SVGAGI come from the germline V gene (reference sequence). CDR3: CASSSRSRGGYNEQFF. The CDR3 nucleotides are TGTGCCAGCAGCTCTCGATCGCGGGGAGGTTACAATGAGCAGTTCTTC.